This TCR beta chain was sequenced in a study of T cells in Graves' hyperthyroidism and ophthalmopathy. TCR beta CDR3 regions were amplified from RNA transcripts. During a first-round RT-PCR of the TCR CDR3, the HTBI primer set was used. One entry per CDR3 protein results from TCRdb running MiXCR on the multiplex PCR reads. The sample lists hundreds of thousands of distinct CDR3 sequences, just over 35% occurring once. This clonotype appeared many times. Its antigen is not known. A read error may account for a junction end that differs from germline. Points from the study as a whole: From stable hyperthyroidism, ophthalmopathy was set apart by a 13 V-J model.

The CDR3 extends over 11 amino acids. The germline CDR1 and CDR2 sequences are LGHDT and YNNKEL (reference sequence). The sequence was collected from a woman aged 40-49 years with Graves' hyperthyroidism. The chain couples TRBV3-1 to TRBJ1-2; D gene ambiguous. Sequenced: blood. As DNA, the CDR3 is TGCGCCAGCAGCCAAGGACATGGCTACACCTTC. Amino acid sequence: CASSQGHGYTF.